This T cell receptor beta chain was retrieved from a study of T-cell reconstitution after alpha-beta-depleted transplantation in children. The CDR3 totals 14 residues. A library of TCRbeta sequences, prepared with unique molecular identifiers, was generated. TCRdb ran MiXCR on the PCR reads and lists one entry per CDR3 protein. The sample includes nearly 400,000 distinct CDR3 sequences, around 21% of them seen just once. J is TRBJ2-5 and V is TRBV21-1; TRBD1 is taken as the D call from the table, unchecked against the DNA. TRBV21-1 is a documented pseudogene. Source: PBMCs from the stem cell graft donor, taken from the stem cell graft. The clonotype was recovered from a human donor who donated a stem cell graft to a child with acute myeloid leukemia. CDR3 sequence reads: CASRRTDRQETQYF. The CDR3 DNA sequence: TGTGCCAGCAGACGAACCGACAGGCAAGAGACCCAGTACTTC.